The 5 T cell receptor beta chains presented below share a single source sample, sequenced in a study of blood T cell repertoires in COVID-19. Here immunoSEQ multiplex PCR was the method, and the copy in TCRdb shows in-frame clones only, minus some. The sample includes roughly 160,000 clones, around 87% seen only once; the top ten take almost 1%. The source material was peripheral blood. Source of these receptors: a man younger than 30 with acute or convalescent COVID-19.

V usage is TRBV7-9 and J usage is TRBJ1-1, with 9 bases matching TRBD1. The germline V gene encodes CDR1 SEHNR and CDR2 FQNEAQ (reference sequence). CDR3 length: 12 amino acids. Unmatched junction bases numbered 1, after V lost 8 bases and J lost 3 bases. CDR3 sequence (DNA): TGTGCCAGCGACAGGGGGTACACTGAAGCTTTCTTT. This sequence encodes CASDRGYTEAFF.

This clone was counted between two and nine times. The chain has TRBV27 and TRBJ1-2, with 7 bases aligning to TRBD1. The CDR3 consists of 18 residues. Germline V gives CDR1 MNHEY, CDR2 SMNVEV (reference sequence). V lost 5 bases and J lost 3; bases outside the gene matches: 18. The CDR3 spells CASSQTPPDRVKYYGYTF. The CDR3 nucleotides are TGTGCCAGCAGTCAGACCCCCCCTGACAGGGTAAAGTACTATGGCTACACCTTC.

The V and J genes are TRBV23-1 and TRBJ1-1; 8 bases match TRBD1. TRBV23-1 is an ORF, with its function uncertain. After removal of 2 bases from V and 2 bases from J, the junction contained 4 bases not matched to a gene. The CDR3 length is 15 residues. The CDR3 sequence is CASSQGQGRNTEAFF. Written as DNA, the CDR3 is TGCGCCAGCAGTCAAGGACAGGGAAGAAACACTGAAGCTTTCTTT.

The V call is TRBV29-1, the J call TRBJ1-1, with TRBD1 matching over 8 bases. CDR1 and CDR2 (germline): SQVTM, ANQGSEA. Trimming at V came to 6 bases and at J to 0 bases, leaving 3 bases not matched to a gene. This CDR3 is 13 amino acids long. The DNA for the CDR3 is TGCAGCGTGCGACAGGGGTTGAACACTGAAGCTTTCTTT. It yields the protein CSVRQGLNTEAFF.

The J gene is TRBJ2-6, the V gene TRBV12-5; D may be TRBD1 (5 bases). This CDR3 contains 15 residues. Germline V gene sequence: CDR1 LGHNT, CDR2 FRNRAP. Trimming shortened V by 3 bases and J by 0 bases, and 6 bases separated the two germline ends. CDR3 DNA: TGTGCTAGTGGTTTAGGGGACTCTGGGGCCAACGTCCTGACTTTC. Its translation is CASGLGDSGANVLTF.